Here is one T cell receptor (beta chain) with its context. Its antigen is currently unknown. This sample stems from a study of cytomegalovirus exposure and HLA in healthy donors. On the study more broadly: Earlier sequencing of 150 million to 200 million T cells yielded around 100 million unique TCR beta sequences.

PCR employed 60 Vbeta and 13 Jbeta primers. Sequencing was performed with immunoSEQ multiplex PCR; in TCRdb, only in-frame clones are kept and a portion is missing. The data show around 120,000 clones, more than 60% seen once. The ends were cut back, 7 bases at V and 4 bases at J, with 10 bases in the middle. The CDR3 length is 11 residues. CDR1 DFQATT and CDR2 SNEGSKA come from the germline V gene (reference sequence). Study-wide results and caveats: The listing of 150 to 200 TCR beta chains classed them as cytomegalovirus-associated. A later analysis linked roughly 17,000 TCR beta sequences to HLA alleles at 0.05 false discovery rate. A later analysis revealed that TCR association rates differed between HLA loci, peaking at DRB1 and bottoming out at HLA-C.

The rearrangement links TRBV20-1 to TRBJ2-5; a possible D gene is TRBD2 (6 bases). The TCR was taken from a female donor in good health and CMV-seropositive. The sample consisted of PBMCs. This CDR3 reads CSVGRLETQYF. As DNA, the CDR3 is TGCAGTGTAGGGAGGCTAGAGACCCAGTACTTC.